The T cell receptor (beta chain) under discussion was sequenced for a study of cytomegalovirus exposure and HLA in healthy donors. Germline values: CDR1 GTSNPN, CDR2 SVGIG (reference sequence). J was trimmed by 9 bases and V by 5 bases; bases with no gene match: 9. This CDR3 spans 13 amino acids. Amplification used 60 Vbeta primers and 13 Jbeta primers. TCRdb's copy holds only in-frame clones and misses some; the assay was immunoSEQ multiplex PCR. The table lists about 210,000 clones, with about 0.9% in the top ten. General study points: An analysis done earlier found most TCR beta V segments productive about 87% or about 30% of the time.

About this clone itself: Its antigen is still unknown.

All donors participated as healthy donors of bone marrow. Source material: PBMCs. This receptor was obtained from a woman younger than 45 in good health and CMV-seropositive. The chain links TRBV30 to TRBJ2-1; 8 bases are a match to TRBD2. The DNA of the CDR3 is TGTGCCTGGGGACCGGGACTAGGTAGTGAGCAGTTCTTC. It yields the protein CAWGPGLGSEQFF.